The T cell receptor beta chain described here comes from a study of blood T cell repertoires in COVID-19. Study context: Researchers got acute and convalescent COVID-19 samples from the United States, Italy and Spain. Sample material is recorded as cDNA or gDNA derived from T cells, B-cell-depleted T cells, or PBMCs.

Methods used by the authors: It was from reference gene primer amplification that nucleated cell counts were estimated. Profiling relied on immunoSEQ multiplex PCR, and the TCRdb table lists in-frame clones only, not all of them. V, J and clone size reflect that table, while D and trimming were determined from the DNA. The sample holds 120,000 to 150,000 clones, roughly 84% seen once. The sample consisted of peripheral blood. This TCR was sampled from a human donor in a cohort sampled during active COVID-19.

CDR3 protein: CASSYSGVGQYF. CDR3 bases: TGTGCCAGCAGTTACTCCGGGGTGGGGCAGTACTTC. The rearrangement uses TRBV6-5 and TRBJ2-7; possibly TRBD2 for D (5 bases). CDR1 and CDR2 (germline): MNHEY, SVGAGI. The CDR3 is made up of 12 amino acids. V lost 0 bases and J 9 bases, leaving 9 bases between the germline ends.